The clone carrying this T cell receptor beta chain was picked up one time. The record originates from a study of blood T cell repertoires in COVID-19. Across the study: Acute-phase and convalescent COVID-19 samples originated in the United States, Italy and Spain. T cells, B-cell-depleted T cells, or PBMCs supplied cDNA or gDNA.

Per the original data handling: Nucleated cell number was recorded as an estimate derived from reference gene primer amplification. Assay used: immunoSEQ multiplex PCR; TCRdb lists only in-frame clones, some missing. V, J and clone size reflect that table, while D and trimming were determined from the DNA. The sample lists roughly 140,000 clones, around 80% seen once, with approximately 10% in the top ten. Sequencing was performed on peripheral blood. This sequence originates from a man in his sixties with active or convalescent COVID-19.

Written as DNA, the CDR3 is TGCGCCAGCAGCCCGCGACAGGGGGACACCGGGGAGCTGTTTTTT. It translates to CASSPRQGDTGELFF. The J gene is TRBJ2-2, the V gene TRBV5-1; 9 bases fit TRBD1. V trimming: 4 bases; J trimming: 3 bases; junction bases outside the gene matches: 4. CDR1 is SGHRS, CDR2 YFSETQ, per germline. The CDR3 has 15 residues. The full variable domain, with the rest looked up from reference TRBV5-1 and TRBJ2-2, is KAGVTQTPRYLIKTRGQQVTLSCSPISGHRSVSWYQQTPGQGLQFLFEYFSETQRNKGNFPGRFSGRQFSNSRSEMNVSTLELGDSALYLCASSPRQGDTGELFFGEGSRLTVL.